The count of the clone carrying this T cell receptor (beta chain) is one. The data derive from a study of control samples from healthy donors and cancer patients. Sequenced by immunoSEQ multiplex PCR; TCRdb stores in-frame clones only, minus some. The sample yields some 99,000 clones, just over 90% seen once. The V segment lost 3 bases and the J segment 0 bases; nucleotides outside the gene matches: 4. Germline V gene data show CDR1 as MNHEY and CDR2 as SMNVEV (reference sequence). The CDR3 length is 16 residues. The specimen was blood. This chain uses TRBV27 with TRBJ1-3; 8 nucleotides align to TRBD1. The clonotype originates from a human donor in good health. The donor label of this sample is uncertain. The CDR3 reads CASSLRGQASGNTIYF. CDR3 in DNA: TGTGCCAGCAGTTTGAGGGGACAGGCCTCTGGAAACACCATATATTTT.